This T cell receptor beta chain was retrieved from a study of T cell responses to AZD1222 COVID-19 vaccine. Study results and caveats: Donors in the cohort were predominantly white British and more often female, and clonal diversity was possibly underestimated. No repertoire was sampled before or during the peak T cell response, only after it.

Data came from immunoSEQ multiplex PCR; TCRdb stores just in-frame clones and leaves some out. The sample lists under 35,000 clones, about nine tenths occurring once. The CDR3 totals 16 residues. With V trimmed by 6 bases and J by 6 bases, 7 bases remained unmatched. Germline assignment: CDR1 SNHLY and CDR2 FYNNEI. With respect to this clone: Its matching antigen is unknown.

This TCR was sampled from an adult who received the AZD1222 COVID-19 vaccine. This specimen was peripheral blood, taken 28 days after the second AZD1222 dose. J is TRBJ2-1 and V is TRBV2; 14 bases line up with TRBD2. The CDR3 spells CASSGGTSGSPNEQFF. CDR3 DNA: TGTGCCAGCAGCGGAGGGACTAGCGGGAGCCCCAATGAGCAGTTCTTC. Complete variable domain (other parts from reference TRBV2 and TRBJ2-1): EPEVTQTPSHQVTQMGQEVILRCVPISNHLYFYWYRQILGQKVEFLVSFYNNEISEKSEIFDDQFSVERPDGSNFTLKIRSTKLEDSAMYFCASSGGTSGSPNEQFFGPGTRLTVL.